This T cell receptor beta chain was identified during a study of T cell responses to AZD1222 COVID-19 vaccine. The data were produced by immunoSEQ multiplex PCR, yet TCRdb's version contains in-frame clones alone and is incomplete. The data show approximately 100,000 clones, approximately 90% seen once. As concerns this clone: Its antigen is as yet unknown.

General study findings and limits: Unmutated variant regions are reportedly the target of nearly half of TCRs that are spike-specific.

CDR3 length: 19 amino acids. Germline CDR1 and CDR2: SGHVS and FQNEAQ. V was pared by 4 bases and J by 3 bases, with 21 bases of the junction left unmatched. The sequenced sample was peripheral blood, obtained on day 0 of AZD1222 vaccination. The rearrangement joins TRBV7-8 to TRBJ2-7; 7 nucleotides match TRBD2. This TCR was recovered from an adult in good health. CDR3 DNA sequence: TGTGCCAGCAGCTCCCGCAGTATTCCGGGACTACGAGCCCACTACGAGCAGTACTTC. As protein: CASSSRSIPGLRAHYEQYF.